This T cell receptor beta chain was found in a study of siplizumab effects on memory and regulatory T cells. J lost 4 bases, V lost 5 bases, and 10 bases had no gene match. The CDR3 is 16 amino acids. Germline V gives CDR1 SGHVS, CDR2 FQNEAQ. Data came from immunoSEQ multiplex PCR; TCRdb stores just in-frame clones and leaves some out. Of 100,000 or so clones listed, around 93% are singletons. The receptor comes from a human donor in good health. Material: non-Treg CD4+ T cells sorted from blood. The V and J genes are TRBV7-8 and TRBJ1-5; TRBD1 agrees at 8 bases. The chain's CDR3 is CASSERQGSGNQPQHF. The CDR3 DNA is TGTGCCAGCAGCGAAAGACAGGGGAGTGGGAATCAGCCCCAGCATTTT.